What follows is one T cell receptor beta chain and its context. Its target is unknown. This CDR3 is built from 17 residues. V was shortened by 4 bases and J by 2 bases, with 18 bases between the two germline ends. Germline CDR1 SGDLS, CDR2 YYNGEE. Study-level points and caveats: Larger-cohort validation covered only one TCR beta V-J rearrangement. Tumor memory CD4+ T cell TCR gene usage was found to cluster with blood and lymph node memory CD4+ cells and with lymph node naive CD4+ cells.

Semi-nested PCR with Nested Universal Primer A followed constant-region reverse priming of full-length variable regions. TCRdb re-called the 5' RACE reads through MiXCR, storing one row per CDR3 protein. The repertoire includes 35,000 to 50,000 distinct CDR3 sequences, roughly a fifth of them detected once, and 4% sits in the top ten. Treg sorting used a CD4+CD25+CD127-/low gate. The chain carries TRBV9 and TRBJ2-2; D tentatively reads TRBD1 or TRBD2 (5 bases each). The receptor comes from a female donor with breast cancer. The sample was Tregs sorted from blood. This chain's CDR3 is CASSPTGTFLNTGELFF. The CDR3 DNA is TGTGCCAGCAGCCCTACTGGGACCTTTTTAAACACCGGGGAGCTGTTTTTT.